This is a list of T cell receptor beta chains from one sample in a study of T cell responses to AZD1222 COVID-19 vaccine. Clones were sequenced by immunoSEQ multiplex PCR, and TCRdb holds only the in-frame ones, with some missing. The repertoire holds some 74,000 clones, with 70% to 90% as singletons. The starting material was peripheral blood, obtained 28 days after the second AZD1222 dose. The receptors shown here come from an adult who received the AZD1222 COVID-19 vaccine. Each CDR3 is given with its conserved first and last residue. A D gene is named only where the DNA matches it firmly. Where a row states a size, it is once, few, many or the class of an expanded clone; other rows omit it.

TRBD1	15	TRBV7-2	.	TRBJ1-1	TGTGCCAGCAGCTTACAGGGGGCGAGTGGCACTGAAGCTTTCTTT	CASSLQGASGTEAFF
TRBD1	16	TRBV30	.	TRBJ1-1	TGTGCCTGGAGTAGGACCCCAGGGGGCCTGAACACTGAAGCTTTCTTT	CAWSRTPGGLNTEAFF
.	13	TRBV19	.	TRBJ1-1	TGTGCCACCCAAGGGGGAAGGGGGGATGAAGCTTTCTTT	CATQGGRGDEAFF
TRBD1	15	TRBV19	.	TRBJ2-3	TGTGCCAGTAGTACCCCGACAGGGGGGACAGATACGCAGTATTTT	CASSTPTGGTDTQYF
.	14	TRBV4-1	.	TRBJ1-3	TGCGCCAGCAGCCGCAGACATACTGGAAACACCATATATTTT	CASSRRHTGNTIYF
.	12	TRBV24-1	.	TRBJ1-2	TGTGCCACCAGTGACGCAATGGGAGGCTACACCTTC	CATSDAMGGYTF
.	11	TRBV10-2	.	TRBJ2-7	TGCGCCAGCAGTGACGGACACGAGCAGTACTTC	CASSDGHEQYF
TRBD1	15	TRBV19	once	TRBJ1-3	TGTGCCAGTAGTACGGGACAGGGGGCAAGAAACACCATATATTTT	CASSTGQGARNTIYF
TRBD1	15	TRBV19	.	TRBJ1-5	TGTGCCAGTAGTATCACAGGGGGCAACAATCAGCCCCAGCATTTT	CASSITGGNNQPQHF
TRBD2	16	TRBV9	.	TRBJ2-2	TGTGCCAGCAGCGTAGGGGACGGGGGGTACACCGGGGAGCTGTTTTTT	CASSVGDGGYTGELFF
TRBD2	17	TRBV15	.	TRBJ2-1	TGTGCCACCAGCAGAGATTGGGGTAGCGGGAGGGACAATGAGCAGTTCTTC	CATSRDWGSGRDNEQFF
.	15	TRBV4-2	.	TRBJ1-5	TGTGCCAGCAGCCAAGATCGCAGTAGCAATCAGCCCCAGCATTTT	CASSQDRSSNQPQHF
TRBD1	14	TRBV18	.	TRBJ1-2	TGTGCCAGCTCACCCCCGGGACAGCCCTATGGCTACACCTTC	CASSPPGQPYGYTF
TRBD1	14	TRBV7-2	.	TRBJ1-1	TGTGCCAGCAGCTCCAGGGGGGGGAACACTGAAGCTTTCTTT	CASSSRGGNTEAFF
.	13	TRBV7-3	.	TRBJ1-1	TGTGCCAGCAGCTTAACGGGGAACACTGAAGCTTTCTTT	CASSLTGNTEAFF
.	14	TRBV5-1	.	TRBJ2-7	TGCGCCAGCAAGGTAAGAGGCCTGGCCTACGAGCAGTACTTC	CASKVRGLAYEQYF
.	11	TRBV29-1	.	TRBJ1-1	TGCAGCGCCCTAGGGGGGACTGAAGCTTTCTTT	CSALGGTEAFF
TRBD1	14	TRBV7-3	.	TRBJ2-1	TGTGCCAGCAGCTTAGGACAGGTCTACAATGAGCAGTTCTTC	CASSLGQVYNEQFF
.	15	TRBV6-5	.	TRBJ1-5	TGTGCCAGCAGTTACTCAGGCAGCCTCAGGGAGCCCCAGCATTTT	CASSYSGSLREPQHF
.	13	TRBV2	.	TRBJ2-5	TGTGCCTGGGCGAGCGTCGAAAAAGAGACCCAGTACTTC	CAWASVEKETQYF
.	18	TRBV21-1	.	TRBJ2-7	TGTGCCAGCGGCAACCTTGGGACAGTACTCTTATCGACCTACGAGCAGTACTTC	CASGNLGTVLLSTYEQYF
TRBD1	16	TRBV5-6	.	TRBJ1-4	TGTGCCAGCAGCTTCCGGACAGGGACAACTAATGAAAAACTGTTTTTT	CASSFRTGTTNEKLFF